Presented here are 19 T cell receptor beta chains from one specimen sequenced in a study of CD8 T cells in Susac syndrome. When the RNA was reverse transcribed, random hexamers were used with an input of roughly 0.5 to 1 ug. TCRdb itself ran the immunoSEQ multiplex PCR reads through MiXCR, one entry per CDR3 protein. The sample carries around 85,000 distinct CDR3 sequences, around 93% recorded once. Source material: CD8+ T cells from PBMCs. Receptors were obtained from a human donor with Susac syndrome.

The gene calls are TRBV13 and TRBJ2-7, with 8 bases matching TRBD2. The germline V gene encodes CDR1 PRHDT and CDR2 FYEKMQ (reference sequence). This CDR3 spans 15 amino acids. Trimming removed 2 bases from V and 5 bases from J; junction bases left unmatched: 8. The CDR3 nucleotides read TGTGCCAGCAGCTTATCTGGCGGGAGGTTGGACGAGCAGTACTTC. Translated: CASSLSGGRLDEQYF.

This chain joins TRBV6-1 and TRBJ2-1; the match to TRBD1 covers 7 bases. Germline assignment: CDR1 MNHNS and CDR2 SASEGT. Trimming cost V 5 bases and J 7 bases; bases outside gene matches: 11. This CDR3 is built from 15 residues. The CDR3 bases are TGTGCCAGCAGTTTTCCGCGACAGGGTCGGAATGAGCAGTTCTTC. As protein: CASSFPRQGRNEQFF.

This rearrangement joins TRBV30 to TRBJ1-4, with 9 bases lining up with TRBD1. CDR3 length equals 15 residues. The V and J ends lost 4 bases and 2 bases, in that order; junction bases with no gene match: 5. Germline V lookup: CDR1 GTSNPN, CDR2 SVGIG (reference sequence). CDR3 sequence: CAWTTGTGTNEKLFF. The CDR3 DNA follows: TGTGCCTGGACCACCGGGACAGGGACTAATGAAAAACTGTTTTTT.

In nucleotides, the CDR3 is TGTGCCAGCAGCCAGTCCCCCGGACTAGCCCCCTACGAGCAGTACTTC. This gives the protein CASSQSPGLAPYEQYF. The V and J genes are TRBV7-9 and TRBJ2-7, with TRBD2 matching over 8 bases. This CDR3 is built from 16 residues. The V gene's germline CDR1 is SEHNR and CDR2 FQNEAQ (reference sequence). Germline trimming cut 5 bases from V and 2 bases from J; bases unmatched to any gene: 11.

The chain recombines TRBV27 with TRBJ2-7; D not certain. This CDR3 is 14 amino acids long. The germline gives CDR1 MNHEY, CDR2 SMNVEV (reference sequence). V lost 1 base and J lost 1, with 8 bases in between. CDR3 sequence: CASSLYAASYEQYF. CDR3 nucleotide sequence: TGTGCCAGCAGTTTATACGCGGCTTCCTACGAGCAGTACTTC.

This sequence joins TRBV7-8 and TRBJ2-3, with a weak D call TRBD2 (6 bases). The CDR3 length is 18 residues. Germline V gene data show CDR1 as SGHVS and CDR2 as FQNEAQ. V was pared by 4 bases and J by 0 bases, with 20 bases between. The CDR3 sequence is CASSSTPASATSTDTQYF. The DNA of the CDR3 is TGTGCCAGCAGCTCCACCCCCGCTAGCGCGACTAGCACAGATACGCAGTATTTT.

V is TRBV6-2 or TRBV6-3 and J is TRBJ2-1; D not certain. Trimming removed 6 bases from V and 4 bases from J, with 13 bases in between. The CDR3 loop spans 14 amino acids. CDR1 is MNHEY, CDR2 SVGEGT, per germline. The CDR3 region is CASSPENQYNEQFF. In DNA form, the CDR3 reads TGTGCCAGCAGCCCGGAGAACCAATACAATGAGCAGTTCTTC.

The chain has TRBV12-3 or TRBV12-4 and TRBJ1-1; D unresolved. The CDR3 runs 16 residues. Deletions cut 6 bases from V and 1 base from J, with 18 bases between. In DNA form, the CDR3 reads TGTGCCAGCAGCCCGTTAGCTTACAGCTCGAACACTGAAGCTTTCTTT. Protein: CASSPLAYSSNTEAFF.

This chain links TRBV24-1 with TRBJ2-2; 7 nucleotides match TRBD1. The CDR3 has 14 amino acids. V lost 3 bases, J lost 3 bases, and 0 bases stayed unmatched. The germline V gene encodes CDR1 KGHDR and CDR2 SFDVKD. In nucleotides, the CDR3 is TGTGCCACCAGTGATACAGGGGACACCGGGGAGCTGTTTTTT. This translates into CATSDTGDTGELFF.

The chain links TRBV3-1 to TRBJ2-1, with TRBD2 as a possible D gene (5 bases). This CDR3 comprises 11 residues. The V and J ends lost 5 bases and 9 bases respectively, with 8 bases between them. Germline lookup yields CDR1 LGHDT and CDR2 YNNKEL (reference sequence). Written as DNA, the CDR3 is TGTGCCAGCAGCACTAGAGGTGAGCAGTTCTTC. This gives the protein CASSTRGEQFF.

The CDR3 protein is CSARDTSDRYYEQYF. DNA of the CDR3: TGCAGTGCTAGAGATACTTCGGATAGATACTACGAGCAGTACTTC. J is TRBJ2-7 and V is TRBV20-1; unclear D gene. Deletions cut 0 bases from V and 3 bases from J, with 15 bases between. This CDR3 is built from 15 residues. From germline, CDR1 is DFQATT and CDR2 SNEGSKA (reference sequence).

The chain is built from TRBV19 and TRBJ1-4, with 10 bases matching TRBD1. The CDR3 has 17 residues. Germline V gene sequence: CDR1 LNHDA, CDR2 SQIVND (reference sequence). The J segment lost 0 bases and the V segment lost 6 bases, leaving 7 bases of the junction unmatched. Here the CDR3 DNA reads TGTGCCAGTAGGCCAAGGGACAGGGGTGCAACTAATGAAAAACTGTTTTTT. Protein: CASRPRDRGATNEKLFF.

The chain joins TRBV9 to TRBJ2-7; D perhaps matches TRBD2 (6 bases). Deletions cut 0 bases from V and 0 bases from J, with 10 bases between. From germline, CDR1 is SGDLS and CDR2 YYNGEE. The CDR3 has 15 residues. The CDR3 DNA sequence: TGTGCCAGCAGCGTAGGGGGGACTGACTCCTACGAGCAGTACTTC. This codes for CASSVGGTDSYEQYF.

DNA for the CDR3: TGCGCCAGCAGCTTGGGTGCATCCTACGAGCAGTACTTC. It specifies CASSLGASYEQYF. The rearrangement uses TRBV5-1 and TRBJ2-7; D is undetermined. Germline-derived CDR1 and CDR2 are SGHRS and YFSETQ. CDR3 length equals 13 residues. Trimming left V 0 bases short and J 1 base short, with 5 bases between.

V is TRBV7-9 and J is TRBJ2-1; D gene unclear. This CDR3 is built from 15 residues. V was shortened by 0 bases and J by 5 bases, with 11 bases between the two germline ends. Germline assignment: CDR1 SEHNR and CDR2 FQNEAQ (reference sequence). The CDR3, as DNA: TGTGCCAGCAGCTTAGCCTATATCACCAACAATGAGCAGTTCTTC. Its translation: CASSLAYITNNEQFF.

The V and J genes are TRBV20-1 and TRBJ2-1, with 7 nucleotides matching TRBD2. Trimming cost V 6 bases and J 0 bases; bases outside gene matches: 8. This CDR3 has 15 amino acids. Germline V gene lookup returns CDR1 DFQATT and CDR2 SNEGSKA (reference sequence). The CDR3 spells CSARKAGRSYNEQFF. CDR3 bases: TGCAGTGCGCGAAAAGCGGGACGCTCCTACAATGAGCAGTTCTTC.

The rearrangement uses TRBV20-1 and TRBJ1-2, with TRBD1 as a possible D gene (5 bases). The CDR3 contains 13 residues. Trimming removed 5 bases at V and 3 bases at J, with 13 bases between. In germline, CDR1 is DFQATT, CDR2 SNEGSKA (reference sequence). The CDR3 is CSAPTVGDYGYTF. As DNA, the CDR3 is TGCAGTGCTCCGACAGTGGGAGACTATGGCTACACCTTC.

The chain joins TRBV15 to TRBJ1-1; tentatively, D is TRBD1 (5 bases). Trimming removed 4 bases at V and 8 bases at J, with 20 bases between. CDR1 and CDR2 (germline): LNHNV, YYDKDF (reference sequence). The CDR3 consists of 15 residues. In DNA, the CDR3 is TGTGCCACCAGCACTGTGGGGGAATTCGGGGCCGAAGCTTTCTTT. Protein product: CATSTVGEFGAEAFF.

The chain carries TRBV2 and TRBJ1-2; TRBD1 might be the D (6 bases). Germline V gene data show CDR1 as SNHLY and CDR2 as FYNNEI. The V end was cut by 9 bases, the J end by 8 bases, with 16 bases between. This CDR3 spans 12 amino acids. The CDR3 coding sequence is TGTGCCAGTTACCAGTCGGGGGGCGGCTACACCTTC. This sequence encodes CASYQSGGGYTF. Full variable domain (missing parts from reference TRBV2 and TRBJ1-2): EPEVTQTPSHQVTQMGQEVILRCVPISNHLYFYWYRQILGQKVEFLVSFYNNEISEKSEIFDDQFSVERPDGSNFTLKIRSTKLEDSAMYFCASYQSGGGYTFGSGTRLTVV.